The text below deals with one T cell receptor (beta chain). It has no known antigen specificity. Nothing much larger sits one base from this clone, and base qualities are not available. Ends trimmed: V by 4 bases, J by 6 bases; bases unmatched to a gene: 11. The CDR3 has 16 amino acids, counting the end cysteine and phenylalanine. Only the CDR3 portion is preserved as DNA: 48 bases, with reading frame beginning at the first base. The germline V gene (reference sequence) sets CDR1 to PRHDT and CDR2 to FYEKMQ. The time point label, as the study defines it: before start of T cell therapy. Solid-organ transplant recipients with drug-resistant/recurrent cytomegalovirus were included as patients. About ten trial participants were selected for repertoire analysis based on availability of post-therapy peripheral blood mononuclear cells. Viable CD3+CD8+CD4- lymphocytes were sorted from PBMCs on a BD FACSAria III. The Qiagen DNeasy Kit was used to extract genomic DNA from the sorted cells.

The data were obtained in a study of T cell therapy after organ transplantation (dated by TCRdb to between 2018 and 2021). Background for the entire study: Therapy products were autologous CMV-specific T cells expanded in vitro for approximately 15 days with a peptide pool of 30 HLA class I and II CMV epitopes. Each patient got up to 6 T cell doses, given every 2 weeks, and was then monitored for 29 weeks after finishing therapy. Of the approximately ten patients, eight were classified as clinical responders and two were classified as nonresponders. Patients received a median of 1.92 x 10^8 CMV-specific T cells across 2 to 6 intravenous infusions. The study was a follow-up TRBV repertoire analysis of an open-label phase I trial of autologous CMV-specific adoptive T cell therapy in solid-organ transplant recipients. Pretherapy peripheral blood samples were collected before T cell therapy was commenced. Of the 10 to 11 patients, only 7 or 8 had long-term post-therapy samples available. Points the paper makes about the study in general: The small number of expansions detected in nonresponders may be due to reduced sample coverage caused by poor CD8+ T cell yield. Fold change in CD8 clonality after therapy was inversely correlated with pretherapy clonality, suggesting that less biased repertoires were more receptive to remodeling. Marked pretherapy clonal expansions with minimal repertoire change after therapy were observed in nonresponders. The small cohort prevented assessing confounders such as concurrent antirejection and antiviral medications. Post-therapy reconstitution appeared to include both transferred clonotypes and endogenous clonotypes not detected in the therapy products.

The immunoSEQ two-step, bias-controlled multiplex PCR assay was used to amplify TRB CDR3 regions from genomic DNA. An Illumina NextSeq 500 was used to sequence the CDR3 libraries. The authors processed their data as follows. Initial alignment and bioinformatics, including bias normalization against synthetic CDR3 analogs, were performed with the immunoSEQ Analyzer platform. Annotation of V, D and J genes followed the definitions in the IMGT database. VDJtools version 1.1.10 and the R package tcR version 2.2.1.11 were used with default settings for further TRBV analyses. GLIPH analysis was performed with version 1.0 using default settings. For CDR3 sequences with at least 5 reads, significant changes in clonotype frequency were assessed with a 2-sided binomial test and Benjamini-Hochberg correction (alpha = 0.01). Held by TCRdb, this immuneACCESS table contains in-frame sequences only and omits some clones. Under half of the omission traces to an unresolved V gene where checked; the cause of the rest is unknown. That table furnishes V, J and clone size, whereas the DNA furnished D and trimming. Recorded for this sample are over 1,500 clones; 60% to 80% of them occurred a single time. Jointly, the top ten make up around 19% of the sample.

The source material was CD8+ T cells from blood, sampled before autologous CMV-specific T cell therapy. The TCR comes from a human patient who had received a solid organ transplant and had CMV disease. Recombination linked TRBV13 to TRBJ1-4, with TRBD1 identical over 7 junction bases. The CDR3 here reads CASSSGGFGGYEKLFF. The bases are TGTGCCAGCAGCTCAGGGGGTTTCGGAGGTTATGAAAAACTGTTTTTT.